These T cell receptor beta chains were read from a single sample in a study of early T cells in non-severe SARS-CoV-2 infection. TCRdb re-analysed the 5' RACE reads in MiXCR, keeping a single row per CDR3 protein. The top ten hold roughly an eighth of the sample, which has fewer than 35,000 distinct CDR3 sequences, more than 5% seen once. Sequencing was performed on whole blood. All receptors come from an adult who was a healthcare worker with PCR-confirmed SARS-CoV-2 infection or an uninfected control (not recorded which). CDR3s include the opening cysteine and the closing phenylalanine or tryptophan. Each record gives: clone size, D gene, J gene, CDR3 length, V gene, CDR3 DNA, CDR3 protein. A D gene is named only where the DNA matches it firmly. For some rows the clone size is stated as once, few or many, or as a class when expanded; others skip it.

many - TRBJ1-4 14 TRBV29-1 TGCAGCGTTCGGGTTTCGGTAAATAATGAAAAACTGTTTTTT CSVRVSVNNEKLFF
- - TRBJ1-6 13 TRBV27 TGTGCCAGCAGTTTCTCTTATAATTCACCCCTCCACTTT CASSFSYNSPLHF
many - TRBJ1-5 13 TRBV7-3 TGTGCCAGCAGCTTTTTCCCAGGTCAGCCCCAGCATTTT CASSFFPGQPQHF
many TRBD1 TRBJ2-7 15 TRBV12-5 TGTGCTAGTGGCCCGGGACAGGCCGGAAACTACGAGCAGTACTTC CASGPGQAGNYEQYF
many - TRBJ2-7 15 TRBV6-1 TGTGCCAGCAGTGAAATAGGGAACGGACCCTACGAGCAGTACTTC CASSEIGNGPYEQYF
many - TRBJ1-1 16 TRBV28 TGTGCCAGCCATTCAGGCGGGGGAAGGGAGAACACTGAAGCTTTCTTT CASHSGGGRENTEAFF
many - TRBJ2-1 12 TRBV29-1 TGCAGCGTGGACTCCTCCTACAATGAGCAGTTCTTC CSVDSSYNEQFF
few - TRBJ2-3 12 TRBV5-1 TGCGCCAGCAGTACGGGCCCAGATACGCAGTATTTT CASSTGPDTQYF
many - TRBJ1-1 15 TRBV12-3/TRBV12-4 TGTGCCAGCAGTTACAATAGGGGACTGAACACTGAAGCTTTCTTT CASSYNRGLNTEAFF
medium-sized - TRBJ1-6 17 TRBV7-2 TGTGCCAGCAGCGAAATCGGGCTAAGCTCCTATAATTCACCCCTCCACTTT CASSEIGLSSYNSPLHF
many TRBD1 TRBJ2-7 15 TRBV5-1 TGCGCCAGCAGCTGGGGGACAGGGCTGGGAAACGAGCAGTACTTC CASSWGTGLGNEQYF
few - TRBJ1-2 12 TRBV20-1 TGCAGTGCTAGAGACGGAATATATGGCTACACCTTC CSARDGIYGYTF
- TRBD1 TRBJ1-1 15 TRBV6-2/TRBV6-3 TGTGCCAGCAGTTACATCGGGCAGGGGGGCACTGAAGCTTTCTTT CASSYIGQGGTEAFF
- - TRBJ1-5 15 TRBV2 TGTGCCAGCAGGCAACAGGGAACTAGCAATCAGCCCCAGCATTTT CASRQQGTSNQPQHF
many - TRBJ1-1 10 TRBV7-3 TGTGCCAGCAGCTTAACGAGGGCTTTCTTT CASSLTRAFF
- TRBD1 TRBJ1-2 12 TRBV2 TGTGCCAGCAGCCAACAGGGGTATGGCTACACCTTC CASSQQGYGYTF
many - TRBJ2-3 15 TRBV15 TGTGCCACCAGCAGAGAGGGGTCCGGCGCAGATACGCAGTATTTT CATSREGSGADTQYF
- - TRBJ2-2 14 TRBV12-3/TRBV12-4 TGTGCCAGCAGTTTTAGAGGAAACACGGGGGAGCTGTTTTTT CASSFRGNTGELFF
many - TRBJ2-2 14 TRBV10-2 TGCGCCAGCAGTCCAGCCAGCTACACCGGGGAGCTGTTTTTT CASSPASYTGELFF
many - TRBJ2-1 17 TRBV10-3 TGTGCCATCAGTGAGTCGTATGTCCGTCAGGGGGGTAATGAGCAGTTCTTC CAISESYVRQGGNEQFF
few - TRBJ2-7 14 TRBV13 TGTGCCAGCAGCCGGACTGGTGCCCCCTACGAGCAGTACTTC CASSRTGAPYEQYF
many - TRBJ2-3 13 TRBV19 TGTGCCAGTAGTATAGGGTTTGGGGATACGCAGTATTTT CASSIGFGDTQYF
many - TRBJ1-1 15 TRBV20-1 TGCAGTGCTAGAGATTCCACTGGGACTTGGACTGAAGCTTTCTTT CSARDSTGTWTEAFF
- - TRBJ1-2 12 TRBV6-6 TGTGCCAGCAGTCCTGGCCCTTATGGCTACACCTTC CASSPGPYGYTF
few - TRBJ1-6 16 TRBV6-1 TGTGCCAGCAGTGAGGGAGTGGGGCAGGGAAATTCACCCCTCCACTTT CASSEGVGQGNSPLHF
- TRBD2 TRBJ2-3 14 TRBV20-1 TGCAGTGCTAGTACTAGCGGAAACACAGATACGCAGTATTTT CSASTSGNTDTQYF
few TRBD1 TRBJ2-1 14 TRBV12-3/TRBV12-4 TGTGCCAGCAGTATTGGACAGGGTCAGGATGAGCAGTTCTTC CASSIGQGQDEQFF
- TRBD1 TRBJ1-2 18 TRBV6-2/TRBV6-3 TGTGCCAGCAGTTACCCTGGGACAGGGGGCGCGATGGTCTATGGCTACACCTTC CASSYPGTGGAMVYGYTF
- - TRBJ2-2 15 TRBV5-1 TGCGCCAGCAGCTTAATGACAATTAATGCCGGGGAGCTGTTTTTT CASSLMTINAGELFF
- TRBD1 TRBJ1-2 12 TRBV7-2 TGTGCCAGCAGCAACAGGGGGCATGGCTACACCTTC CASSNRGHGYTF
many - TRBJ1-2 17 TRBV12-3/TRBV12-4 TGTGCCAGCAGTAAAAATTGGGAACAGAGAGCTAACTATGGCTACACCTTC CASSKNWEQRANYGYTF
- TRBD2 TRBJ2-1 15 TRBV7-9 TGTGCCAGCAGCCCTCGGAGGACTAGCGTCGATGAGCAGTTCTTC CASSPRRTSVDEQFF
few - TRBJ2-6 16 TRBV6-2/TRBV6-3 TGTGCCAGCAGCCGATTACCCGAGGCTGGGGCCAACGTCCTGACTTTC CASSRLPEAGANVLTF
many - TRBJ2-1 15 TRBV12-2 TGTGCAAGTCGCCCTCGGGACAGACTCTACAATGAGCAGTTCTTC CASRPRDRLYNEQFF
many - TRBJ2-1 15 TRBV5-1 TGCGCCAGCAGCTTGGGGGGCCAATCAGGAAATGAGCAGTTCTTC CASSLGGQSGNEQFF
few - TRBJ1-2 13 TRBV11-2 TGTGCCAGCAGCCCCCTGGTGAGGTCTGGCTACACCTTC CASSPLVRSGYTF
many - TRBJ2-1 15 TRBV7-3 TGTGCCAGCAGCTTAAAGGCTAGCGAGTACAATGAGCAGTTCTTC CASSLKASEYNEQFF
- - TRBJ2-7 13 TRBV18 TGTGCCAGCTCTCCGGGGCACGGCTACGAGCAGTACTTC CASSPGHGYEQYF
many TRBD2 TRBJ2-1 14 TRBV12-3/TRBV12-4 TGTGCCAGCGGAGGGGCTAGCGGGGGGAATGAGCAGTTCTTC CASGGASGGNEQFF
- - TRBJ2-7 13 TRBV19 TGTGCCAGTGCGCTACAGGGAGATTACGAGCAGTACTTC CASALQGDYEQYF
many - TRBJ1-5 13 TRBV20-1 TGCAGTGCCCGTCCAGGCGGCAATCAGCCCCAGCATTTT CSARPGGNQPQHF
many - TRBJ2-2 15 TRBV30 TGTGCCTGGAGGACTTACGGACAGAACACCGGGGAGCTGTTTTTT CAWRTYGQNTGELFF
many - TRBJ2-7 15 TRBV7-2 TGTGCCAGCAGCGAAATGAGGGGATTCACCTACGAGCAGTACTTC CASSEMRGFTYEQYF
many TRBD1 TRBJ2-7 15 TRBV20-1 TGCAGTGTCCTGAACCGGGACAGTGTTTCCTACGAGCAGTACTTC CSVLNRDSVSYEQYF
many - TRBJ1-5 12 TRBV5-6 TGTGCCAGCAGCTTGGCAAATCAGCCCCAGCATTTT CASSLANQPQHF
many TRBD2 TRBJ2-3 16 TRBV25-1 TGTGCCAGCAGTGAATATAAGCGGGGGGGCCAGGATACGCAGTATTTT CASSEYKRGGQDTQYF
many - TRBJ1-1 13 TRBV7-9 TGTGCCAGCAGCTTTGATGCCCATATTGAAGCTTTCTTT CASSFDAHIEAFF
many - TRBJ2-7 11 TRBV20-1 TGCAGTGCTAGGGGATCCTACGAGCAGTACTTC CSARGSYEQYF
few - TRBJ1-2 15 TRBV28 TGTGCCAGCAGTTTATCCCCAGGCCCAAGATATGGCTACACCTTC CASSLSPGPRYGYTF
- - TRBJ1-2 11 TRBV29-1 TGCAGCGTGGACACGGGTTATGGCTACACCTTC CSVDTGYGYTF
many TRBD1 TRBJ2-7 15 TRBV20-1 TGCAGTGCTAGAGATCGACAGGGGGCTGTAAACGAGCAGTACTTC CSARDRQGAVNEQYF
- TRBD2 TRBJ2-7 16 TRBV7-2 TGTGCCAGCAGCCAATACGGACTAGCGCTTACCTACGAGCAGTACTTC CASSQYGLALTYEQYF
- - TRBJ2-2 14 TRBV19 TGTGCCAGTAGTGCCGTGAGGGACACCGGGGAGCTGTTTTTT CASSAVRDTGELFF
many TRBD2 TRBJ2-3 16 TRBV14 TGTGCCAGCAGCCGCAGACTAGCGGAAAGCACAGATACGCAGTATTTT CASSRRLAESTDTQYF
many - TRBJ2-7 15 TRBV4-2 TGTGCCAGCAGCCAAGAAAGCGGCGGCCACTACGAGCAGTACTTC CASSQESGGHYEQYF
many TRBD1 TRBJ2-7 14 TRBV19 TGTGCCAGTAGTATAGAGCCCCGGGACAGCACGCAGTACTTC CASSIEPRDSTQYF
many - TRBJ1-1 13 TRBV12-3/TRBV12-4 TGTGCCAGCAGTTTATCGGGTGTGAATAAAGCTTTCTTT CASSLSGVNKAFF
many - TRBJ2-7 11 TRBV12-3/TRBV12-4 TGTGCCAGCCGGGGGTATAACGAGCAGTACTTC CASRGYNEQYF
few - TRBJ2-5 15 TRBV28 TGTGCCAGCGGCAGGGACTGGACTCTCCAAGAGACCCAGTACTTC CASGRDWTLQETQYF
- - TRBJ1-2 12 TRBV28 TGTGCCAGCAGTTTATCAAGACAGACCTACACCTTC CASSLSRQTYTF